Below are 30 T cell receptor beta chains sequenced from a single sample in a study of blood T cell repertoires in COVID-19. The data were produced by immunoSEQ multiplex PCR, yet TCRdb's version contains in-frame clones alone and is incomplete. The sample carries more than 450,000 clones, about 85% recorded once. The sample was PBMCs or T cells enriched from blood (not recorded which). Every receptor here comes from a woman in her late teens or twenties who had recovered from COVID-19.

This clone showed up just once. The rearrangement links TRBV30 to TRBJ1-2; maybe TRBD1 (6 bases). Deletions cut 3 bases from V and 2 bases from J, with 19 bases between. In germline, CDR1 is GTSNPN, CDR2 SVGIG (reference sequence). CDR3 size: 16 residues. CDR3 coding DNA: TGTGCCTGGAGCGTACTTGCGAGGGGGAACAACTATGGCTACACCTTC. Translated, it gives CAWSVLARGNNYGYTF.

CDR3 region: CASSLSTPEGGYTF. For the CDR3, the DNA is TGTGCCAGCAGTTTATCTACCCCGGAGGGGGGCTACACCTTC. The rearrangement links TRBV27 to TRBJ1-2; TRBD1 is a possible D gene (5 bases). This CDR3 spans 14 amino acids. Germline V gene sequence: CDR1 MNHEY, CDR2 SMNVEV (reference sequence). V lost 0 bases and J 8 bases, leaving 13 bases between the germline ends.

CDR3 DNA sequence: TGTGCCAGCAGTTCCCGAACAGGGGGGGAGACCCAGTACTTC. The encoded protein is CASSSRTGGETQYF. The chain joins TRBV28 to TRBJ2-5; TRBD1 aligns across 8 bases. The CDR3 contains 14 residues. V dropped 4 bases and J dropped 5; count of bases not matched to a gene: 6. CDR1 is MDHEN, CDR2 SYDVKM, per germline.

This chain connects TRBV5-5 to TRBJ1-1, with no clear D. The CDR3 is made up of 10 amino acids. CDR1 and CDR2 from the germline V gene are SGHKS and YYEKEE (reference sequence). V lost 3 bases and J lost 8, with 5 bases in between. The CDR3 region has the DNA TGTGCCAGCAGCTCAGGAGAAGCTTTCTTT. Protein: CASSSGEAFF.

The chain recombines TRBV7-3 with TRBJ1-2, with D perhaps matching TRBD1 (6 bases). The ends were cut back, 4 bases at V and 12 bases at J, with 18 bases in the middle. The length of the CDR3 is 13 residues. Per germline, CDR1 SGHTA and CDR2 FQGTGA. CDR3 in DNA: TGTGCCAGCAGCTCCGGCGGATCAGGGGTGCACACCTTC. It translates to CASSSGGSGVHTF.

V is TRBV7-3 and J is TRBJ1-2, with TRBD1 identical over 8 bases. The CDR3 extends over 14 amino acids. Germline CDR1 SGHTA, CDR2 FQGTGA. With V trimmed by 3 bases and J by 5 bases, 5 bases remained unmatched. This CDR3 is CASSFDRGGYGYTF. The CDR3, as DNA: TGTGCCAGCAGCTTTGACAGGGGAGGGTATGGCTACACCTTC.

The V call is TRBV7-9, the J call TRBJ2-2, with TRBD2 matching 8 bases. The CDR3 is made up of 15 amino acids. The J segment lost 2 bases and the V segment lost 2 bases, leaving 1 base of the junction unmatched. Germline V gene sequence: CDR1 SEHNR, CDR2 FQNEAQ (reference sequence). As DNA, the CDR3 is TGTGCCAGCAGCTTAAGCGGGAGAAACACCGGGGAGCTGTTTTTT. Translated, it gives CASSLSGRNTGELFF.

V usage is TRBV6-2 or TRBV6-3 and J usage is TRBJ2-7; TRBD1 is a possible D gene (5 bases). Trimming left V 6 bases short and J 5 bases short, with 17 bases between. Germline V lookup: CDR1 MNHEY, CDR2 SVGEGT. The CDR3 covers 14 residues. The CDR3 sequence is CASSPIDQGNEQYF. The CDR3 nucleotides read TGTGCCAGCAGCCCCATCGACCAGGGAAACGAGCAGTACTTC.

The V gene is TRBV6-6, the J gene TRBJ1-1; 7 bases agree with TRBD1. Germline V gene data show CDR1 as MNHNY and CDR2 as SVGAGI (reference sequence). This CDR3 region has 16 residues. The V gene end was trimmed by 0 bases and the J gene end by 4 bases; junction bases not matched to a gene: 8. CDR3 sequence (DNA): TGTGCCAGCAGTTACTCGGGACAGCCTCTAGGCACTGAAGCTTTCTTT. Translated, it gives CASSYSGQPLGTEAFF.

The CDR3 bases are TGTGCCTGGAGTCTGCGGGACAGGGTTAACACTGAAGCTTTCTTT. Translation: CAWSLRDRVNTEAFF. This sequence joins TRBV30 and TRBJ1-1; 9 positions match TRBD1. Per germline, CDR1 GTSNPN and CDR2 SVGIG (reference sequence). V was clipped by 2 bases and J by 2 bases; unmatched bases: 6. The CDR3 has 15 residues.

The V gene is TRBV5-4, the J gene TRBJ2-7, with 13 nucleotides matching TRBD2. Germline CDR1 reads SGHNT; CDR2 reads YYREEE (reference sequence). The length of the CDR3 is 19 residues. Losses at the gene ends were 4 bases for V and 3 bases for J; bases not matched to a gene: 16. The CDR3 protein is CASSRPTSGGGKNFYEQYF. The CDR3 DNA is TGTGCCAGCAGCCGACCTACTAGCGGGGGGGGCAAAAACTTCTACGAGCAGTACTTC.

Turning to this clone: This sample also contains other DNA sequences that code for the same CDR3. This chain connects TRBV28 to TRBJ2-3, with TRBD2 identical over 12 bases. Germline values: CDR1 MDHEN, CDR2 SYDVKM. The CDR3 has 15 amino acids. After removal of 2 bases from V and 3 bases from J, the junction contained 0 bases not matched to a gene. The CDR3 sequence: CASSLTSGGTDTQYF. CDR3 DNA sequence: TGTGCCAGCAGTTTAACTAGCGGGGGGACAGATACGCAGTATTTT.

The chain is built from TRBV5-6 and TRBJ1-4; 9 bases map to TRBD1. Germline V lookup: CDR1 SGHDT, CDR2 YYEEEE. This CDR3 spans 15 amino acids. The ends lost 0 bases at V and 7 bases at J; junction bases unmatched: 4. CDR3 DNA: TGTGCCAGCAGCTTGGAGGGACAGGGAGGTGAAAAACTGTTTTTT. Amino acid sequence: CASSLEGQGGEKLFF.

The V call is TRBV5-6, the J call TRBJ2-3; 13 nucleotides match TRBD2. Looked up from germline, CDR1 is SGHDT and CDR2 is YYEEEE. CDR3 size: 15 residues. V was clipped by 0 bases and J by 7 bases; unmatched bases: 2. CDR3 bases: TGTGCCAGCAGCTTGGGCGGGACTAGCGGGAATACGCAGTATTTT. Its protein product is CASSLGGTSGNTQYF.

V and J are TRBV3-1 (or the pseudogene TRBV3-2) and TRBJ2-1; 8 positions match TRBD2. V trimming: 3 bases; J trimming: 5 bases; junction bases outside the gene matches: 12. The CDR3 spans 17 residues. CDR1 and CDR2 from the germline V gene are LGHDT and YNNKEL (reference sequence). As DNA, the CDR3 is TGTGCCAGCAGCCATACGGCCGGGGGGGATGGGGACAATGAGCAGTTCTTC. The encoded protein is CASSHTAGGDGDNEQFF.

About this clone: The same CDR3 also results from other DNA sequences found in this sample. The chain combines TRBV12-3 or TRBV12-4 with TRBJ1-2; maybe TRBD1 (5 bases). V gave up 2 bases and J gave up 8 bases, with 9 bases separating them. CDR3 size: 12 residues. The CDR3 spells CASSLQGEGYTF. CDR3 nucleotide sequence: TGTGCCAGCAGTTTACAGGGTGAGGGCTACACCTTC.

The chain carries TRBV10-3 and TRBJ2-5; 9 nucleotides match TRBD1. CDR3 length: 17 amino acids. The V and J ends lost 2 bases and 4 bases, in that order; junction bases with no gene match: 11. Germline-derived CDR1 and CDR2 are ENHRY and SYGVKD. CDR3 nucleotides: TGTGCCATCAGTGAGCCGTCACAGGGGGCGCTTGGAGAGACCCAGTACTTC. As protein: CAISEPSQGALGETQYF.

The chain uses TRBV5-1 and TRBJ1-1; D may be TRBD1 (6 bases). The CDR3 has 15 residues. Germline CDR1 reads SGHRS; CDR2 reads YFSETQ. The ends were cut back, 1 base at V and 1 base at J, with 11 bases in the middle. The CDR3 DNA reads TGCGCCAGCAGCTTGCTGGGGGACACGAACACTGAAGCTTTCTTT. It translates to CASSLLGDTNTEAFF.

This clone was picked up one time. This chain uses TRBV6-5 with TRBJ1-2, with 10 bases lining up with TRBD1. V lost 8 bases to trimming and J lost 5 bases; unmatched junction nucleotides: 5. This CDR3 is 13 amino acids long. The germline gives CDR1 MNHEY, CDR2 SVGAGI. CDR3 coding DNA: TGTGCCAGCCGAAGGGACAGGGGTTATGGCTACACCTTC. Its protein product is CASRRDRGYGYTF.

The J gene is TRBJ2-7, the V gene TRBV5-4, with D possibly being TRBD1 (6 bases). The ends were cut back, 0 bases at V and 3 bases at J, with 13 bases in the middle. The germline gives CDR1 SGHNT, CDR2 YYREEE (reference sequence). The CDR3 totals 15 residues. CDR3 region: CASSLAERGGYEQYF. CDR3 nucleotide sequence: TGTGCCAGCAGCTTGGCCGAGAGAGGGGGCTACGAGCAGTACTTC.

The V gene is TRBV7-9, the J gene TRBJ2-7; 7 nucleotides align to TRBD1. CDR1 is SEHNR and CDR2 is FQNEAQ in the germline V gene (reference sequence). This CDR3 contains 15 residues. J gave up 0 bases and V 1 base, and 3 bases lay outside the gene matches. The CDR3 sequence: CASSLGHRGSYEQYF. The CDR3, as DNA: TGTGCCAGCAGCTTAGGCCACAGGGGCTCCTACGAGCAGTACTTC. The variable domain in full, with the rest retrieved from reference TRBV7-9 and TRBJ2-7, is DTGVSQNPRHKITKRGQNVTFRCDPISEHNRLYWYRQTLGQGPEFLTYFQNEAQLEKSRLLSDRFSAERPKGSFSTLEIQRTEQGDSAMYLCASSLGHRGSYEQYFGPGTRLTVT.

The J gene is TRBJ2-1, the V gene TRBV27; 9 bases match TRBD2. The CDR3 runs to 15 residues. Germline assignment: CDR1 MNHEY and CDR2 SMNVEV (reference sequence). V gave up 3 bases and J gave up 4 bases; unmatched junction bases: 4. The CDR3 loop is CASSLGTSPYNEQFF. CDR3 coding DNA: TGTGCCAGCAGTTTGGGGACTAGCCCATACAATGAGCAGTTCTTC.

The V call is TRBV5-1, the J call TRBJ1-6; D is perhaps TRBD1 (6 bases). Trimming cost V 6 bases and J 7 bases, with 17 bases left between them. CDR1 SGHRS and CDR2 YFSETQ come from the germline V gene. The CDR3 consists of 15 residues. The CDR3 region has the DNA TGCGCCAGCACCACAACAGGGTACGGGAATTCACCCCTCCACTTT. Translated: CASTTTGYGNSPLHF.

The CDR3 DNA reads TGTGCTAGTGGAGCGGACAGGGAGGGCTATGGCTACACCTTC. This sequence encodes CASGADREGYGYTF. The chain joins TRBV12-5 to TRBJ1-2; 8 positions match TRBD1. Germline CDR1 and CDR2: LGHNT and FRNRAP. This CDR3 is built from 14 residues. The V segment lost 6 bases and the J segment 4 bases; nucleotides outside the gene matches: 7.

In its sample, this clone was seen once. This sequence joins TRBV2 and TRBJ1-2, with 9 nucleotides matching TRBD1. CDR1 SNHLY and CDR2 FYNNEI come from the germline V gene. The CDR3 totals 13 residues. The junction had 8 bases not matched to a gene; V was cut back by 7 bases and J by 8 bases. CDR3 DNA: TGTGCCAGCACCACAGGGGGCCTTGGGGGCTACACCTTC. Translating it yields CASTTGGLGGYTF.

This rearrangement joins TRBV28 to TRBJ2-5, with 9 bases identical to TRBD1. With V trimmed by 4 bases and J by 4 bases, 13 bases remained unmatched. The CDR3 consists of 17 residues. The germline V gene encodes CDR1 MDHEN and CDR2 SYDVKM. The CDR3 is CASSSITRTGEGETQYF. CDR3 nucleotides: TGTGCCAGCAGTTCGATCACTCGGACAGGGGAGGGAGAGACCCAGTACTTC.

The rearrangement uses TRBV5-1 and TRBJ2-5; D unresolved. The ends were cut back, 1 base at V and 4 bases at J, with 11 bases in the middle. This CDR3 has 14 residues. The germline V gene encodes CDR1 SGHRS and CDR2 YFSETQ. The DNA of the CDR3 is TGCGCCAGCAGCTTGAGTTGGCCCCCAGAGACCCAGTACTTC. Protein sequence: CASSLSWPPETQYF.

As concerns this clone: This specimen includes other DNA sequences encoding the same CDR3. The CDR3 loop is CASSFQGSTEAFF. The CDR3 coding sequence is TGTGCCAGCAGCTTCCAGGGGAGCACTGAAGCTTTCTTT. The chain employs TRBV11-2 and TRBJ1-1; weak D call: TRBD1 (6 bases). The ends were cut back, 3 bases at V and 4 bases at J, with 9 bases in the middle. The CDR3 length is 13 residues. Germline CDR1 is SGHAT and CDR2 is FQNNGV.

The chain joins TRBV7-9 to TRBJ1-2; tentatively, D is TRBD1 (5 bases). The V end was cut by 2 bases, the J end by 0 bases, with 7 bases between. CDR1 SEHNR and CDR2 FQNEAQ come from the germline V gene (reference sequence). The CDR3 is 14 residues long. CDR3 bases: TGTGCCAGCAGCTTACAGGGAACTAACTATGGCTACACCTTC. Translation: CASSLQGTNYGYTF.

This rearrangement joins TRBV19 to TRBJ1-2; 8 bases match TRBD1. CDR3 length: 16 residues. Germline loops: CDR1 LNHDA, CDR2 SQIVND (reference sequence). V shed 2 bases and J 4 bases; nucleotides not matched to a gene: 9. The CDR3 reads CASSIRPGQDSYGYTF. CDR3 DNA: TGTGCCAGTAGTATAAGACCGGGACAGGATTCCTATGGCTACACCTTC.